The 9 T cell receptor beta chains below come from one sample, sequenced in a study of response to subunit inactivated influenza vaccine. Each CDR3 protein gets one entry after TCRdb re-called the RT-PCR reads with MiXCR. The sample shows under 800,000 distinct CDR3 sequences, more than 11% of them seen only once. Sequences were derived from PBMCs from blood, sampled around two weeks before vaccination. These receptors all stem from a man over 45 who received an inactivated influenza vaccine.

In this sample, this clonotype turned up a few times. The CDR3 here is CASSFGGTGANVLTF. The CDR3 coding sequence is TGTGCCAGCAGTTTCGGGGGAACTGGGGCCAACGTCCTGACTTTC. The chain combines TRBV28 with TRBJ2-6; TRBD2 might be the D (6 bases). In germline, CDR1 is MDHEN, CDR2 SYDVKM. The CDR3 extends over 15 amino acids. Trimming left V 3 bases short and J 2 bases short, with 8 bases between.

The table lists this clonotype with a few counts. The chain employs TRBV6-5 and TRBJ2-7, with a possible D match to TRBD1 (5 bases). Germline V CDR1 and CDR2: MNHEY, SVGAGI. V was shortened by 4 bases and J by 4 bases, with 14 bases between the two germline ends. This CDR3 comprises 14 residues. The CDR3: CASSSPQQGYEQYF. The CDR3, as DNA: TGTGCCAGCAGTTCTCCCCAGCAGGGTTACGAGCAGTACTTC.

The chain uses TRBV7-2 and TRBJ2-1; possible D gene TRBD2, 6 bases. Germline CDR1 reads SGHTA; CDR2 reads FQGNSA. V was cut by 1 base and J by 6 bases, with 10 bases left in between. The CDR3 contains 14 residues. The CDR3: CASSLGDFINEQFF. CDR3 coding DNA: TGTGCCAGCAGCTTAGGGGACTTTATCAATGAGCAGTTCTTC.

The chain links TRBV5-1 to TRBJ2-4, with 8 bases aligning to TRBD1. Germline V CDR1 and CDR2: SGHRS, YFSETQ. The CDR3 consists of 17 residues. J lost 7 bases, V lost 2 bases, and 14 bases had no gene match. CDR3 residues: CASSFSGEPGTGNIQYF. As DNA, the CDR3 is TGCGCCAGCAGCTTTAGCGGAGAACCCGGGACAGGCAACATTCAGTACTTC.

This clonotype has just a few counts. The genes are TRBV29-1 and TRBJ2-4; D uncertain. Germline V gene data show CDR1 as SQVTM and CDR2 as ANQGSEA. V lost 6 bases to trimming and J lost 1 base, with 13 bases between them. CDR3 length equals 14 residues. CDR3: CSVEWLWAKNIQYF. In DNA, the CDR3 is TGCAGCGTCGAATGGCTCTGGGCCAAAAACATTCAGTACTTC.

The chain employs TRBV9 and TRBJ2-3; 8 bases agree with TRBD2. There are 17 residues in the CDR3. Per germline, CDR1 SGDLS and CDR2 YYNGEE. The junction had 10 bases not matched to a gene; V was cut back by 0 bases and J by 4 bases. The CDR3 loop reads CASSVEAGGPGSDTQYF. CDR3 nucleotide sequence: TGTGCCAGCAGCGTAGAGGCGGGGGGCCCAGGATCAGATACGCAGTATTTT.

CDR3 region: CASSMLAGETQYF. The DNA of the CDR3 is TGTGCCAGTAGTATGCTAGCCGGAGAGACCCAGTACTTC. The V and J genes are TRBV19 and TRBJ2-5, with D possibly TRBD2 on 5 matching bases. V dropped 3 bases and J dropped 4 bases, with 9 bases sitting between them. Looked up from germline, CDR1 is LNHDA and CDR2 is SQIVND (reference sequence). The CDR3 is 13 amino acids.

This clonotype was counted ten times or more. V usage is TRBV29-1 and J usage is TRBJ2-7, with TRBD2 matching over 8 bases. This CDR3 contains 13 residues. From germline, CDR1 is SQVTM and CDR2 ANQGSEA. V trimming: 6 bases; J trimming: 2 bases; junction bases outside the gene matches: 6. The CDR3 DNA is TGCAGCGTGGAGATAGCGGGAACCTACGAGCAGTACTTC. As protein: CSVEIAGTYEQYF.

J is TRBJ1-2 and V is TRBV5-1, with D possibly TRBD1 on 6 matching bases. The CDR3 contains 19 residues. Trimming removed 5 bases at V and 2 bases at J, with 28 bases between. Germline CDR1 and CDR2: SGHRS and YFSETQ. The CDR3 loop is CASRGPPRGADTQNYGYTF. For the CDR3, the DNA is TGCGCCAGCAGGGGCCCCCCCAGGGGTGCGGACACACAGAACTATGGCTACACCTTC.